This TCR beta chain was identified during a study of response to subunit inactivated influenza vaccine. The CDR3 spans 15 residues. V dropped 5 bases and J dropped 0 bases, with 11 bases sitting between them. Germline V gives CDR1 LGHDT, CDR2 YNNKEL (reference sequence). TCRdb fed the RT-PCR reads into MiXCR, producing one record per CDR3 protein. The table lists around 530,000 distinct CDR3 sequences, about 11% of them singletons. This clonotype turned up a few times. As yet, its antigen is unknown. Overall study findings and caveats: T cells newly recruited by each seasonal influenza vaccination are few, the authors suggested.

This clonotype was sampled from a man between 45 and 60 years old who received an inactivated influenza vaccine. Specimen: PBMCs from blood, collected on the day of vaccination. The chain links TRBV3-1 to TRBJ2-1; the D is unclear. As DNA, the CDR3 is TGTGCCAGCAGCGGGCGTTATATCTCCTACAATGAGCAGTTCTTC. This translates into CASSGRYISYNEQFF.